The 6 T cell receptor beta chains reported below all come from one sample, sequenced in a study of CD8+ T cells in alopecia areata. Once RNA had been extracted, it was reverse transcribed into cDNA to act as the sequencing template. The method was immunoSEQ multiplex PCR; TCRdb's version includes in-frame clones alone and lacks a portion of them. The sample has 110,000 to 150,000 clones; around half are singletons. Treatment indicated: oral pan-JAK inhibitor, 5-10 mg twice daily. The sample here was CD8+ T cells sorted from blood, taken at week 4, from a patient treated with tofacitinib. The receptors were sampled from a human donor with alopecia areata.

The rearrangement links TRBV9 to TRBJ2-3; the D call may be TRBD1 or TRBD2 (5 bases each). Per germline, CDR1 SGDLS and CDR2 YYNGEE. This CDR3 comprises 16 residues. V lost 3 bases and J lost 2, with 16 bases in between. The CDR3 spells CASSAPRDPITDTQYF. The CDR3 coding sequence is TGTGCCAGCAGCGCCCCCCGGGACCCCATCACAGATACGCAGTATTTT.

This chain uses TRBV30 with TRBJ1-6; D gene ambiguous. This CDR3 comprises 13 residues. The V and J ends lost 1 base and 13 bases respectively, with 14 bases between them. Looked up from germline, CDR1 is GTSNPN and CDR2 is SVGIG (reference sequence). Here the CDR3 reads CAWSDGGLPPLHF. CDR3 in DNA: TGTGCCTGGAGTGACGGCGGCCTTCCGCCCCTCCACTTT. The entire variable domain, with the rest obtained from reference TRBV30 and TRBJ1-6, is as follows: SQTIHQWPATLVQPVGSPLSLECTVEGTSNPNLYWYRQAAGRGLQLLFYSVGIGQISSEVPQNLSASRPQDRQFILSSKKLLLSDSGFYLCAWSDGGLPPLHFGNGTRLTVT.

Regarding this clone: At the DNA level, this CDR3 is encoded by other sequences in the same sample as well. CDR3: CASSLAGETQYF. The CDR3 DNA reads as TGTGCCAGCAGCTTAGCGGGGGAGACCCAGTACTTC. V is TRBV7-9 and J is TRBJ2-5; D ambiguous. V lost 0 bases and J lost 5, with 4 bases in between. CDR1 is SEHNR and CDR2 is FQNEAQ in the germline V gene (reference sequence). The CDR3 totals 12 residues.

The chain has TRBV9 and TRBJ1-2; D is unresolved. The ends were cut back, 3 bases at V and 0 bases at J, with 15 bases in the middle. The germline V gene encodes CDR1 SGDLS and CDR2 YYNGEE. This CDR3 has 16 residues. CDR3 protein: CASSEAQDGPNYGYTF. The CDR3 DNA sequence: TGTGCCAGCAGCGAAGCTCAGGATGGCCCTAACTATGGCTACACCTTC.

The chain links TRBV13 to TRBJ2-7; no clear D gene. This CDR3 comprises 14 residues. Trimming removed 6 bases from V and 3 bases from J, with 15 bases in between. Looked up from germline, CDR1 is PRHDT and CDR2 is FYEKMQ (reference sequence). CDR3 coding DNA: TGTGCCAGCAGTGGTTCGGAAAACCTCTACGAGCAGTACTTC. This codes for CASSGSENLYEQYF.

This chain uses TRBV29-1 with TRBJ2-1; no definite D call. CDR3 length: 14 amino acids. CDR1 is SQVTM, CDR2 ANQGSEA, per germline. Between the trimmed V and J ends, which lost 0 bases and 1 base, there was a span of 7 bases. The chain's CDR3 is CSVEETPSYNEQFF. CDR3 sequence (DNA): TGCAGCGTTGAAGAAACGCCATCCTACAATGAGCAGTTCTTC.